These T cell receptor beta chains were read from a single sample in a study of T cells in Graves' hyperthyroidism and ophthalmopathy. TCRdb analysed the multiplex PCR reads with MiXCR anew, one entry per CDR3 protein. The profile shows a few hundred thousand distinct CDR3 sequences, 15% to 19% of them singletons. The material sequenced was blood. These receptors were collected from a woman between 25 and 40 years old with Graves' hyperthyroidism. CDR3s include the opening cysteine and the closing phenylalanine or tryptophan. The D gene is left open where the match is weak. Clone size is not always given. Where it is, it says once, few, many or a class for expanded clones.

.	16	TRBJ2-1	TRBD2	TRBV9	TGTGCCAGCAGCGTAGCTGTAGGACTAGCGGGAGGTGAGCAGTTCTTC	CASSVAVGLAGGEQFF
few	16	TRBJ2-1	TRBD2	TRBV30	TGTGCCTGGAGTGGGACTAGCGGGAGCTCCTACAATGAGCAGTTCTTC	CAWSGTSGSSYNEQFF
many	18	TRBJ2-7	.	TRBV6-2/TRBV6-3	TGTGCCAGCAGTTACTCGAGCGGGGACAGGCTTGGATCCTACGAGCAGTACTTC	CASSYSSGDRLGSYEQYF
few	16	TRBJ1-5	.	TRBV19	TGTGCCAGTAGTATCGAAGATTGGCGGGGTGATCAGCCCCAGCATTTT	CASSIEDWRGDQPQHF
.	14	TRBJ1-4	.	TRBV5-1	TGCGCCAGCAGCTTCCGGGAAGATAATGAAGAACTGTTTTTT	CASSFREDNEELFF
many	13	TRBJ1-6	.	TRBV2	TGTGCCAGCCAGAGGGACGTAAATTCACCCCTCCACTTT	CASQRDVNSPLHF
.	14	TRBJ1-1	.	TRBV4-1	TGCGCCAGCAGCCAACAGATCCAACGCACTGAAGCTTTCTTT	CASSQQIQRTEAFF
many	17	TRBJ1-1	TRBD1	TRBV20-1	TGCAGTGCTAGAGATCAGGCAGGGGGCCTCCCGAACACTGAAGCTTTCTTT	CSARDQAGGLPNTEAFF
.	17	TRBJ2-3	.	TRBV6-1	TGTGCCAGCAGTTCCCTTTACGTAGGGGCCCAGGTAGATACGCAGTATTTT	CASSSLYVGAQVDTQYF
many	13	TRBJ2-7	.	TRBV11-1	TGTGCCAGCAGTCCCGGGATTTCCTACGAGCAGTACTTC	CASSPGISYEQYF
many	15	TRBJ2-7	.	TRBV20-1	TGCAGTGCTAGAGATGCGGCTAGCGTCGATGCGGAGCAGTACTTC	CSARDAASVDAEQYF
many	12	TRBJ1-4	.	TRBV7-8	TGTGCCAGCCACAACGACGGTGAAAAACTGTTTTTT	CASHNDGEKLFF
many	16	TRBJ2-4	TRBD1	TRBV5-1	TGCGCCAGCAGCTTGGGTGACAGGGAGGCCAAAAACATTCAGTACTTC	CASSLGDREAKNIQYF
few	11	TRBJ2-7	.	TRBV5-6	TGTGCCAGCAGCTTCCAGAACGAGCAGTACTTC	CASSFQNEQYF
few	17	TRBJ1-5	.	TRBV6-2/TRBV6-3	TGTGCCAGCAGTTACCAATCAGGGTTCGGTAGCAATCAGCCCCAGCATTTT	CASSYQSGFGSNQPQHF
few	15	TRBJ1-4	TRBD1	TRBV15	TGTGCCACCAGCAGAGGGACAGGAGAAAACGAAAAACTGTTTTTT	CATSRGTGENEKLFF
many	16	TRBJ2-1	.	TRBV27	TGTGCCAGCAGTTTATCGGACCACGCTCGGGTGAATGAGCAGTTCTTC	CASSLSDHARVNEQFF
.	16	TRBJ2-2	.	TRBV11-2	TGTGCCAGCAGCAGATCCGGGCGGGCAAACACCGGGGAGCTGTTTTTT	CASSRSGRANTGELFF
.	14	TRBJ2-1	TRBD1	TRBV7-9	TGTGCCAGCAGCTCTACAGGGGCGCACAATGAGCAGTTCTTC	CASSSTGAHNEQFF
.	12	TRBJ1-5	.	TRBV20-1	TGCAGTGCAACATCAGGGGATCAGCCCCAGCATTTT	CSATSGDQPQHF
few	14	TRBJ1-5	TRBD1	TRBV19	TGTGCCAGTAGTAGGGACAGGATCAATCAGCCCCAGCATTTT	CASSRDRINQPQHF
.	19	TRBJ2-1	.	TRBV7-9	TGTGCCAGCAGCCTAAGGGATAAGAGGGCGGGACCGAATTACAATGAGCAGTTCTTC	CASSLRDKRAGPNYNEQFF
many	13	TRBJ2-7	TRBD2	TRBV7-2	TGTGCCAGCCAGGGACTAGCGGTTTACGAGCAGTACTTC	CASQGLAVYEQYF
many	16	TRBJ2-2	.	TRBV6-1	TGTGCCAGCAGTTATCAGCGACGGACGAACACCGGGGAGCTGTTTTTT	CASSYQRRTNTGELFF
many	17	TRBJ2-1	TRBD2	TRBV11-2	TGTGCCAGCAGCTTAAGGGGTGGCGGGACTAGCGTAAATGAGCAGTTCTTC	CASSLRGGGTSVNEQFF
.	16	TRBJ2-2	TRBD1	TRBV3-1	TGTGCCAGCAGCCAACTTAGGGGGCCTAACACCGGGGAGCTGTTTTTT	CASSQLRGPNTGELFF
.	18	TRBJ2-4	.	TRBV5-1	TGCGCCAGCAGCTTGCTACCGGGGCAGGGTTCAGCCAAAAACATTCAGTACTTC	CASSLLPGQGSAKNIQYF
.	12	TRBJ1-6	.	TRBV7-2	TGTGCCAGCAGCTTATCGGACGGGGCCCTCCACTTT	CASSLSDGALHF
.	13	TRBJ2-7	TRBD2	TRBV12-3/TRBV12-4	TGTGCCAGCAGTTGGACTAGCGGGAGGGAGCAGTACTTC	CASSWTSGREQYF
many	15	TRBJ1-1	.	TRBV3-1	TGTGCCAGCAGCCAAGCTCCGACAGGGAACACTGAAGCTTTCTTT	CASSQAPTGNTEAFF
.	13	TRBJ2-2	.	TRBV5-8	TGTGCCAGCAGCTCACCATACACCGGGGAGCTGTTTTTT	CASSSPYTGELFF
few	12	TRBJ2-2	.	TRBV20-1	TGCAGTGCAGCAGCGGACACCGGGGAGCTGTTTTTT	CSAAADTGELFF
many	16	TRBJ1-1	TRBD1	TRBV5-1	TGCGCCAGCAGCGAGACAGGGGGCAGGCGGAACACTGAAGCTTTCTTT	CASSETGGRRNTEAFF
few	12	TRBJ1-5	TRBD1	TRBV12-3/TRBV12-4	TGTGCCAGCAGTCGACAGGGGTTTGCCCAGCATTTT	CASSRQGFAQHF
few	17	TRBJ2-3	TRBD1	TRBV19	TGTGCCAGTAGTGGTAAAGGGACAGGGGTCCGCGCAGATACGCAGTATTTT	CASSGKGTGVRADTQYF
few	14	TRBJ2-7	.	TRBV7-2	TGTGCCAGCAGCTTAGCCGCCGCCTCGGGCGAGCAGTACTTC	CASSLAAASGEQYF
many	15	TRBJ2-1	.	TRBV12-3/TRBV12-4	TGTGCCAGCAGTTTAACGGAGGATCGGTACAATGAGCAGTTCTTC	CASSLTEDRYNEQFF
few	13	TRBJ2-1	.	TRBV7-9	TGTGCCAGCGTTCACGAGAGTTTAAATGAGCAGTTCTTC	CASVHESLNEQFF
.	14	TRBJ2-2	TRBD1	TRBV19	TGTGCCAGTAGTAAGACAGGGGGATCGGGGGAGCTGTTTTTT	CASSKTGGSGELFF
many	13	TRBJ2-7	.	TRBV5-1	TGTGCCAGCAGCTTAGAGAGCTCCTACGAGCAGTACTTC	CASSLESSYEQYF
many	13	TRBJ1-5	.	TRBV7-9	TGTGCCAGCAGCTTAACCGACAGGCAGCCCCAGCATTTT	CASSLTDRQPQHF
many	16	TRBJ2-3	TRBD2	TRBV7-2	TGTGCCAGCAGCGAAAGACTAGCGGGAGGCACAGATACGCAGTATTTT	CASSERLAGGTDTQYF
.	15	TRBJ1-2	.	TRBV19	TGTGCCAGTAGTATAGATCACTACAGCAACTATGGCTACACCTTC	CASSIDHYSNYGYTF
many	15	TRBJ2-1	.	TRBV9	TGTGCCAGCAGCGTAGCGTCGAGCTCCTACAATGAGCAGTTCTTC	CASSVASSSYNEQFF
.	15	TRBJ2-2	.	TRBV6-2/TRBV6-3	TGTGCCAGCAGTACACCGGGACTGAAAGCCGGGGAGCTGTTTTTT	CASSTPGLKAGELFF
.	14	TRBJ2-7	.	TRBV18	TGTGCCAGCTCACCAGTGGACTGGTCCTACGAGCAGTACTTC	CASSPVDWSYEQYF
many	15	TRBJ2-7	.	TRBV6-1	TGTGCCAGCAGTGAAATTGCGGGGGCGCCGTGGGAGCAGTACTTC	CASSEIAGAPWEQYF
many	16	TRBJ2-1	.	TRBV27	TGTGCCAGCAGTGGACAGACTACTCACTCCTACAATGAGCAGTTCTTC	CASSGQTTHSYNEQFF
.	16	TRBJ2-2	.	TRBV20-1	TGCAGTGCTAGACCCTTGGGGGCGACGGACACCGGGGAGCTGTTTTTT	CSARPLGATDTGELFF
.	14	TRBJ2-1	TRBD2	TRBV12-3/TRBV12-4	TGTGCCAGCAGTGACACCGGACTAGTCTATGAGGAGTTCTTC	CASSDTGLVYEEFF
.	14	TRBJ1-6	.	TRBV12-3/TRBV12-4	TGTGCCAGCACCCCCGGGATTTATAATTCACCCCTCCACTTT	CASTPGIYNSPLHF
many	17	TRBJ2-1	TRBD1	TRBV12-3/TRBV12-4	TGTGCCAGCAGTTCGGCCATCCTGTCCCGGGACAGGGGTGAGCAGTTCTTC	CASSSAILSRDRGEQFF
many	16	TRBJ2-5	.	TRBV20-1	TGCAGTGCTAGAGATATTCCCGGGACAATACAAGAGACCCAGTACTTC	CSARDIPGTIQETQYF
few	20	TRBJ2-3	TRBD2	TRBV6-2/TRBV6-3	TGTGCCAGCAGTCGTTGGGCCTTAGCGGGAAGTAGTGCTAGCACAGATACGCAGTATTTT	CASSRWALAGSSASTDTQYF
many	17	TRBJ2-3	TRBD1	TRBV6-2/TRBV6-3	TGTGCCAGCAGACACGGCACCGGGACAGGGCTTGCAGATACGCAGTATTTT	CASRHGTGTGLADTQYF
.	14	TRBJ2-7	TRBD2	TRBV4-1	TGCGCCAGCAGCCCCCTAATGGGGGGGTACGAGCAGTACTTC	CASSPLMGGYEQYF
few	13	TRBJ2-1	.	TRBV5-1	TGCGCCAGCAGCTTGCTTCGAGACAATGAGCAGTTCTTC	CASSLLRDNEQFF
few	14	TRBJ2-3	.	TRBV29-1	TGCAGCGTCTTAGCCCCTTGGGGCACAGATACGCAGTATTTT	CSVLAPWGTDTQYF